These 6 T cell receptor beta chains were sequenced from one sample in a study of T cell repertoires in cytomegalovirus infection. Via MiXCR, TCRdb re-called the reads, giving one row per CDR3 protein. The sample includes 150,000 to 200,000 distinct CDR3 sequences, about 28% seen only once; the top ten take 30% to 40%. The sequenced sample was PBMCs. Receptors were obtained from a human donor in good health (CMV status not recorded). Some clones in this sample may be carry-over from other donors' samples.

The genes are TRBV6-1 and TRBJ2-2, with D perhaps matching TRBD2 (5 bases). CDR3 length: 14 amino acids. Between the trimmed V and J ends, which lost 4 bases and 0 bases, there was a span of 6 bases. Per the germline V gene, CDR1 is MNHNS and CDR2 is SASEGT. The CDR3: CASSGTSNTGELFF. Here the CDR3 DNA reads TGTGCCAGCAGTGGGACTTCGAACACCGGGGAGCTGTTTTTT.

The V and J genes are TRBV29-1 and TRBJ2-7, with no clear D. Germline V gene sequence: CDR1 SQVTM, CDR2 ANQGSEA. Trimming cost V 2 bases and J 6 bases, with 8 bases left between them. The CDR3 runs 11 residues. The CDR3 is CSVESESEQYF. CDR3 sequence (DNA): TGCAGCGTTGAAAGTGAAAGCGAGCAGTACTTC.

The chain couples TRBV7-2 to TRBJ2-5; 9 bases match TRBD2. CDR1 SGHTA and CDR2 FQGNSA come from the germline V gene. This CDR3 has 15 amino acids. V was clipped by 3 bases and J by 0 bases; unmatched bases: 2. The CDR3 bases are TGTGCCAGCAGCTTCTCTAGCGGGGACCAAGAGACCCAGTACTTC. Translation: CASSFSSGDQETQYF. The variable domain in full, completed from reference TRBV7-2 and TRBJ2-5, reads GAGVSQSPSNKVTEKGKDVELRCDPISGHTALYWYRQSLGQGLEFLIYFQGNSAPDKSGLPSDRFSAERTGGSVSTLTIQRTQQEDSAVYLCASSFSSGDQETQYFGPGTRLLVL.

The rearrangement links TRBV27 to TRBJ1-5; TRBD1 is a possible D gene (5 bases). CDR1 and CDR2 from the germline V gene are MNHEY and SMNVEV (reference sequence). Trimming left V 9 bases short and J 2 bases short, with 11 bases between. CDR3 length: 13 residues. The CDR3 region has the DNA TGTGCCAGTAAGAGGGGCGGCAATCAGCCCCAGCATTTT. Translation gives CASKRGGNQPQHF.

This clonotype has a handful of counts. This chain links TRBV6-4 with TRBJ1-4; D call uncertain. This CDR3 region has 13 residues. The V end lost 3 bases, the J end lost 11 bases, and 13 bases lay between the germline ends. Germline V gene sequence: CDR1 MRHNA, CDR2 SNTAGT. CDR3 region: CASSETQAGKLFF. Here the CDR3 DNA reads TGTGCCAGCAGTGAGACTCAGGCTGGGAAACTGTTTTTT.

This clonotype was seen at least ten times. The CDR3 spells CASSQGPWAETQYF. The CDR3 nucleotides read TGTGCCAGCAGCCAGGGACCCTGGGCCGAGACCCAGTACTTC. This sequence joins TRBV7-9 and TRBJ2-5; D is possibly TRBD1 or TRBD2 (5 bases each). The V gene lost 5 bases and the J gene lost 5 bases, with 15 bases spanning the gap. The length of the CDR3 is 14 residues. Germline CDR1 and CDR2: SEHNR and FQNEAQ (reference sequence). Variable domain in full (rest from reference TRBV7-9 and TRBJ2-5): DTGVSQNPRHKITKRGQNVTFRCDPISEHNRLYWYRQTLGQGPEFLTYFQNEAQLEKSRLLSDRFSAERPKGSFSTLEIQRTEQGDSAMYLCASSQGPWAETQYFGPGTRLLVL.